This TCR beta chain is drawn from a study of blood T cell repertoires in COVID-19. The germline V gene has CDR1 SEHNR and CDR2 FQNEAQ (reference sequence). Trimming shortened V by 1 base and J by 5 bases, and 12 bases separated the two germline ends. The CDR3 is 15 residues long. TCRdb's copy holds only in-frame clones and misses some; the assay was immunoSEQ multiplex PCR. This sample has some 290,000 clones, with 70% to 90% found just once. The sample consisted of peripheral blood. The chain employs TRBV7-9 and TRBJ2-1; D is possibly TRBD2 (6 bases). This clonotype originated in a man in his 60s who had recovered from COVID-19. CDR3 sequence: CASSLGSGLNNEQFF. CDR3 bases: TGTGCCAGCAGCTTAGGTTCCGGACTAAACAATGAGCAGTTCTTC. Full variable domain (remainder filled in from reference TRBV7-9 and TRBJ2-1): DTGVSQNPRHKITKRGQNVTFRCDPISEHNRLYWYRQTLGQGPEFLTYFQNEAQLEKSRLLSDRFSAERPKGSFSTLEIQRTEQGDSAMYLCASSLGSGLNNEQFFGPGTRLTVL.